These T cell receptor beta chains were read from a single sample in a study of human T cells and chemical hapten exposure. TCRdb reprocessed the RACE reads via MiXCR and lists one record per CDR3 protein. The sample holds about 84,000 distinct CDR3 sequences, about 10% seen once. The material was whole blood, obtained in connection with sensitization to the hapten diphenylcyclopropenone (DPC). These TCRs come from a woman aged 45-59 years with alopecia areata. Some clones in this sample may be carry-over from other donors' samples. CDR3s include the opening cysteine and the closing phenylalanine or tryptophan. The order of the fields is V gene, J gene, clone size, D gene, CDR3 protein, CDR3 DNA. The D gene is left open where the match is weak. A clone size is listed for some rows: how often the clone was seen (once, few, many), or a class if it is expanded.

V gene: TRBV4-1; J gene: TRBJ2-5; clone size: many; D gene: TRBD2; CDR3 protein: CASSQKSLGTTDAGRQETQYF; CDR3 DNA: TGCGCCAGCAGCCAAAAGTCTCTAGGGACTACTGACGCGGGGCGACAAGAGACCCAGTACTTC
V gene: TRBV20-1; J gene: TRBJ1-1; clone size: NA; D gene: NA; CDR3 protein: CSAGDLLGVNTEAFF; CDR3 DNA: TGCAGTGCGGGTGACCTCCTTGGGGTGAACACTGAAGCTTTCTTT
V gene: TRBV19; J gene: TRBJ2-3; clone size: NA; D gene: TRBD2; CDR3 protein: CASMGKLAGSTDTQYF; CDR3 DNA: TGTGCCAGTATGGGGAAACTAGCGGGCAGCACAGATACGCAGTATTTT
V gene: TRBV6-5; J gene: TRBJ1-2; clone size: few; D gene: NA; CDR3 protein: CASSYGRTTNYGYTF; CDR3 DNA: TGTGCCAGCAGTTACGGGCGGACTACTAACTATGGCTACACCTTC
V gene: TRBV12-3/TRBV12-4; J gene: TRBJ1-6; clone size: few; D gene: NA; CDR3 protein: CASSSNDGSPLHF; CDR3 DNA: TGTGCCAGCAGCTCTAATGATGGTTCACCCCTCCACTTT
V gene: TRBV20-1; J gene: TRBJ2-2; clone size: NA; D gene: NA; CDR3 protein: CSARDGGAGDTGELFF; CDR3 DNA: TGCAGTGCTAGAGATGGAGGAGCCGGGGACACCGGGGAGCTGTTTTTT
V gene: TRBV19; J gene: TRBJ2-7; clone size: NA; D gene: TRBD2; CDR3 protein: CATKRDYEQYF; CDR3 DNA: TGTGCCACCAAGCGGGATTACGAGCAGTACTTC
V gene: TRBV12-3/TRBV12-4; J gene: TRBJ2-5; clone size: few; D gene: NA; CDR3 protein: CASRKGGEETQYF; CDR3 DNA: TGTGCCAGCAGGAAGGGGGGCGAGGAGACCCAGTACTTC
V gene: TRBV12-3/TRBV12-4; J gene: TRBJ2-1; clone size: few; D gene: TRBD2; CDR3 protein: CASSFSGGHNEQFF; CDR3 DNA: TGTGCCAGCAGTTTTAGCGGGGGCCACAATGAGCAGTTCTTC
V gene: TRBV18; J gene: TRBJ2-7; clone size: many; D gene: NA; CDR3 protein: CASSPPVTYEQYF; CDR3 DNA: TGTGCCAGCTCACCACCGGTCACCTACGAGCAGTACTTC
V gene: TRBV30; J gene: TRBJ1-3; clone size: NA; D gene: NA; CDR3 protein: CAWSVGFDTRSGNTIYF; CDR3 DNA: TGTGCCTGGAGTGTAGGATTTGACACGAGGTCTGGAAACACCATATATTTT
V gene: TRBV24-1; J gene: TRBJ1-5; clone size: many; D gene: NA; CDR3 protein: CATSGAASANQPQHF; CDR3 DNA: TGTGCCACCAGTGGGGCAGCGTCTGCCAATCAGCCCCAGCATTTT
V gene: TRBV4-1; J gene: TRBJ1-2; clone size: few; D gene: NA; CDR3 protein: CASSQMPDVLTNYGYTF; CDR3 DNA: TGCGCCAGCAGCCAGATGCCCGACGTACTAACTAACTATGGCTACACCTTC
V gene: TRBV11-2; J gene: TRBJ2-1; clone size: few; D gene: TRBD1; CDR3 protein: CASSLGQGNEQFF; CDR3 DNA: TGTGCCAGCAGCTTAGGACAGGGGAATGAGCAGTTCTTC
V gene: TRBV7-9; J gene: TRBJ2-7; clone size: many; D gene: TRBD1; CDR3 protein: CASILTGGRYEQYF; CDR3 DNA: TGTGCCAGCATTCTAACAGGGGGCCGCTACGAGCAGTACTTC
V gene: TRBV12-5; J gene: TRBJ2-3; clone size: many; D gene: NA; CDR3 protein: CASGRQSTDTQYF; CDR3 DNA: TGTGCTAGTGGTCGACAGAGCACAGATACGCAGTATTTT
V gene: TRBV12-3/TRBV12-4; J gene: TRBJ2-1; clone size: many; D gene: NA; CDR3 protein: CASSSPYRGNEQFF; CDR3 DNA: TGTGCCAGCAGTTCTCCTTATAGGGGGAATGAGCAGTTCTTC
V gene: TRBV28; J gene: TRBJ2-5; clone size: NA; D gene: NA; CDR3 protein: CASSFRRTQETQYF; CDR3 DNA: TGTGCCAGCAGTTTTCGGCGCACCCAAGAGACCCAGTACTTC
V gene: TRBV4-1; J gene: TRBJ2-7; clone size: few; D gene: NA; CDR3 protein: CASSQGPNTGYEQYF; CDR3 DNA: TGCGCCAGCAGCCAAGGCCCGAACACAGGATACGAGCAGTACTTC
V gene: TRBV7-9; J gene: TRBJ1-3; clone size: NA; D gene: NA; CDR3 protein: CASSQGGNSGNTIYF; CDR3 DNA: TGTGCCAGCAGCCAAGGGGGGAACTCTGGAAACACCATATATTTT
V gene: TRBV2; J gene: TRBJ2-7; clone size: many; D gene: TRBD2; CDR3 protein: CASILLLAGAYEQYF; CDR3 DNA: TGTGCCAGCATCCTCCTACTAGCGGGAGCCTACGAGCAGTACTTC
V gene: TRBV5-1; J gene: TRBJ2-7; clone size: NA; D gene: TRBD2; CDR3 protein: CASSSFSSGTYEQYF; CDR3 DNA: TGCGCCAGCAGCTCGTTCTCTAGCGGGACTTACGAGCAGTACTTC
V gene: TRBV3-1; J gene: TRBJ1-1; clone size: many; D gene: NA; CDR3 protein: CASSRNRDGEAFF; CDR3 DNA: TGTGCCAGCAGCCGCAACCGGGACGGGGAAGCTTTCTTT
V gene: TRBV29-1; J gene: TRBJ1-2; clone size: few; D gene: NA; CDR3 protein: CSVEPGAYGYTF; CDR3 DNA: TGCAGCGTTGAGCCAGGGGCCTATGGCTACACCTTC
V gene: TRBV4-2; J gene: TRBJ1-6; clone size: few; D gene: TRBD1; CDR3 protein: CASSRDRGGSPLHF; CDR3 DNA: TGTGCCAGCAGCCGAGACAGGGGTGGGTCACCCCTCCACTTT
V gene: TRBV3-1; J gene: TRBJ1-1; clone size: NA; D gene: NA; CDR3 protein: CASSQVQLNTEAFF; CDR3 DNA: TGTGCCAGCAGCCAAGTCCAATTGAACACTGAAGCTTTCTTT
V gene: TRBV6-6; J gene: TRBJ1-4; clone size: few; D gene: NA; CDR3 protein: CASSDRQSLATNEKLFF; CDR3 DNA: TGTGCCAGCAGTGACCGACAGAGCCTTGCAACTAATGAAAAACTGTTTTTT
V gene: TRBV27; J gene: TRBJ2-3; clone size: many; D gene: NA; CDR3 protein: CASSFVGGLGHTQYF; CDR3 DNA: TGTGCCAGCAGTTTCGTCGGTGGGTTGGGGCATACGCAGTATTTT
V gene: TRBV27; J gene: TRBJ1-3; clone size: NA; D gene: NA; CDR3 protein: CASRDRTLGTIYF; CDR3 DNA: TGTGCCAGCAGGGATCGGACACTAGGCACCATATATTTT
V gene: TRBV20-1; J gene: TRBJ2-3; clone size: NA; D gene: TRBD2; CDR3 protein: CSAALAGVTDTQYF; CDR3 DNA: TGCAGTGCTGCCCTAGCGGGAGTGACAGATACGCAGTATTTT
V gene: TRBV20-1; J gene: TRBJ1-1; clone size: NA; D gene: NA; CDR3 protein: CSARVGGPNTEAFF; CDR3 DNA: TGCAGTGCTAGAGTGGGGGGGCCGAACACTGAAGCTTTCTTT
V gene: TRBV6-6; J gene: TRBJ2-1; clone size: many; D gene: NA; CDR3 protein: CASTPPPGNEQFF; CDR3 DNA: TGTGCCAGCACCCCGCCCCCCGGCAATGAGCAGTTCTTC
V gene: TRBV28; J gene: TRBJ2-2; clone size: many; D gene: TRBD2; CDR3 protein: CASKSGGTGELFF; CDR3 DNA: TGTGCCAGCAAATCGGGGGGCACCGGGGAGCTGTTTTTT
V gene: TRBV6-2/TRBV6-3; J gene: TRBJ2-2; clone size: many; D gene: NA; CDR3 protein: CASSYGVSGSTGELFF; CDR3 DNA: TGTGCCAGCAGTTACGGGGTTAGCGGAAGTACCGGGGAGCTGTTTTTT
V gene: TRBV28; J gene: TRBJ2-6; clone size: few; D gene: NA; CDR3 protein: CASLGGARGANVLTF; CDR3 DNA: TGTGCCAGCCTAGGAGGTGCCAGGGGGGCCAACGTCCTGACTTTC
V gene: TRBV3-1; J gene: TRBJ2-1; clone size: few; D gene: NA; CDR3 protein: CASSQASTYEQFF; CDR3 DNA: TGTGCCAGCAGCCAAGCGTCTACGTATGAGCAGTTCTTC
V gene: TRBV12-3/TRBV12-4; J gene: TRBJ2-7; clone size: few; D gene: NA; CDR3 protein: CASSLAPVGDPYEQYF; CDR3 DNA: TGTGCCAGCAGTTTAGCCCCAGTCGGGGACCCCTACGAGCAGTACTTC
V gene: TRBV4-1; J gene: TRBJ1-3; clone size: few; D gene: TRBD1; CDR3 protein: CASSQDSGRGSGNTIYF; CDR3 DNA: TGCGCCAGCAGCCAAGATAGCGGCAGGGGGTCTGGAAACACCATATATTTT
V gene: TRBV2; J gene: TRBJ1-2; clone size: many; D gene: NA; CDR3 protein: CASSPTEFYGYTF; CDR3 DNA: TGTGCCAGCAGTCCCACAGAATTCTATGGCTACACCTTC
V gene: TRBV6-2/TRBV6-3; J gene: TRBJ1-2; clone size: few; D gene: NA; CDR3 protein: CASSQGLNYGYTF; CDR3 DNA: TGTGCCAGCAGTCAGGGACTAAACTATGGCTACACCTTC
V gene: TRBV5-1; J gene: TRBJ2-7; clone size: many; D gene: NA; CDR3 protein: CASSLVGGSNEQYF; CDR3 DNA: TGCGCCAGCAGCTTGGTCGGGGGTTCGAACGAGCAGTACTTC
V gene: TRBV18; J gene: TRBJ1-5; clone size: NA; D gene: NA; CDR3 protein: CASSNELTSNQPQHF; CDR3 DNA: TGTGCCAGCTCAAACGAGTTAACGAGCAATCAGCCCCAGCATTTT
V gene: TRBV5-6; J gene: TRBJ1-1; clone size: NA; D gene: NA; CDR3 protein: CASSLGVQSAFF; CDR3 DNA: TGTGCCAGCAGCTTGGGAGTCCAGTCGGCTTTCTTT
V gene: TRBV10-1; J gene: TRBJ2-5; clone size: NA; D gene: NA; CDR3 protein: CASSESIVGGWGETQYF; CDR3 DNA: TGCGCCAGCAGTGAATCTATCGTAGGCGGTTGGGGGGAGACCCAGTACTTC
V gene: TRBV18; J gene: TRBJ1-1; clone size: NA; D gene: NA; CDR3 protein: CASSPPLGYDTEAFF; CDR3 DNA: TGTGCCAGCTCACCACCGTTGGGTTACGACACTGAAGCTTTCTTT
V gene: TRBV3-1; J gene: TRBJ1-6; clone size: few; D gene: TRBD1; CDR3 protein: CASSQDRGTDSPLHF; CDR3 DNA: TGTGCCAGCAGCCAAGACAGGGGGACCGATTCACCCCTCCACTTT
V gene: TRBV7-2; J gene: TRBJ1-3; clone size: many; D gene: NA; CDR3 protein: CASSLAEYRVGNTIYF; CDR3 DNA: TGTGCCAGCAGCTTAGCAGAGTACAGGGTTGGAAACACCATATATTTT
V gene: TRBV29-1; J gene: TRBJ2-3; clone size: NA; D gene: TRBD1; CDR3 protein: CSVLQGSTDTQYF; CDR3 DNA: TGCAGCGTTCTACAGGGGAGCACAGATACGCAGTATTTT
V gene: TRBV3-1; J gene: TRBJ1-2; clone size: many; D gene: TRBD1; CDR3 protein: CASSRQGAHGYTF; CDR3 DNA: TGTGCCAGCAGCCGACAGGGGGCTCATGGCTACACCTTC
V gene: TRBV5-6; J gene: TRBJ1-2; clone size: few; D gene: NA; CDR3 protein: CASSPLRTERANYGYTF; CDR3 DNA: TGTGCCAGCAGCCCGCTGAGGACAGAAAGAGCTAACTATGGCTACACCTTC
V gene: TRBV20-1; J gene: TRBJ2-2; clone size: NA; D gene: TRBD2; CDR3 protein: CSAEGAGGISAGELFF; CDR3 DNA: TGCAGTGCTGAAGGAGCGGGAGGTATATCGGCCGGGGAGCTGTTTTTT
V gene: TRBV28; J gene: TRBJ1-4; clone size: few; D gene: NA; CDR3 protein: CASSWQGTNEKLFF; CDR3 DNA: TGTGCCAGCAGTTGGCAGGGGACTAATGAAAAACTGTTTTTT